Listed below are T cell receptor beta chains from one sample, sequenced in a study of cytomegalovirus exposure and HLA in healthy donors. Assay used: immunoSEQ multiplex PCR; TCRdb lists only in-frame clones, some missing. The table records some 110,000 clones, around three quarters of them present only once. The specimen was PBMCs. The receptors shown here come from a woman in her late teens or twenties in good health and CMV-seropositive. Each CDR3 is given with its conserved first and last residue. D genes are given only for firm matches. Rows give clone size only sometimes, using once, few, many, or a class for an expanded clone.

CAWRKDREETQYF	TGTGCCTGGAGGAAGGACAGGGAAGAGACCCAGTACTTC	-	TRBV30	TRBJ2-5	TRBD1
CASSFSDSEAFF	TGCGCCAGCAGCTTCTCGGACTCCGAAGCTTTCTTT	few	TRBV5-1	TRBJ1-1	-
CASSVGQLNTEAFF	TGTGCCAGCAGCGTTGGACAACTGAACACTGAAGCTTTCTTT	-	TRBV9	TRBJ1-1	-
CASSLGGGTNEKLFF	TGTGCCAGCAGCCTTGGGGGAGGGACTAATGAAAAACTGTTTTTT	-	TRBV4-2	TRBJ1-4	-
CASSLGQGAPGANVLTF	TGTGCCAGCAGCTTGGGACAGGGGGCCCCTGGGGCCAACGTCCTGACTTTC	-	TRBV7-2	TRBJ2-6	TRBD1
CASSGRASGSISYNEQFF	TGTGCCAGCAGCGGGCGGGCCAGCGGGTCAATCTCCTACAATGAGCAGTTCTTC	-	TRBV7-9	TRBJ2-1	-
CASIRLAGNHEQYF	TGTGCCAGCATTAGACTAGCGGGAAATCACGAGCAGTACTTC	once	TRBV27	TRBJ2-7	TRBD2
CATRQGVFQPQHF	TGTGCCACCAGACAGGGGGTCTTTCAGCCCCAGCATTTT	-	TRBV6-5	TRBJ1-5	TRBD1
CASRILTGPYEQYF	TGTGCCAGCAGAATACTGACAGGTCCCTACGAGCAGTACTTC	once	TRBV11-2	TRBJ2-7	-
CASSFTGNTDTQYF	TGCGCCAGCAGCTTTACAGGCAACACAGATACGCAGTATTTT	few	TRBV5-1	TRBJ2-3	-
CASSEEAGHNEQFF	TGCGCCAGCAGTGAGGAAGCGGGACACAATGAGCAGTTCTTC	once	TRBV10-1	TRBJ2-1	TRBD2
CASSFSGQLLPNYGYTF	TGTGCCAGCAGTTTCTCCGGACAGCTACTCCCTAATTATGGCTACACCTTC	-	TRBV11-3	TRBJ1-2	-
CASSPPEWDRTDF	TGTGCCAGCTCACCACCGGAGTGGGACAGGACGGACTTC	-	TRBV18	TRBJ2-7	TRBD1
CATQDFTDTQYF	TGTGCCACCCAGGACTTCACAGATACGCAGTATTTT	few	TRBV10-3	TRBJ2-3	-
CASSYSGYARNEQFF	TGTGCCAGCAGTTACTCGGGCTACGCAAGGAATGAGCAGTTCTTC	-	TRBV6-6	TRBJ2-1	-
CASSLGEPYEQYF	TGTGCCAGCAGCTTAGGCGAGCCCTACGAGCAGTACTTC	-	TRBV7-6	TRBJ2-7	-